This T cell receptor (beta chain) was recorded in a study of blood T cell repertoires in COVID-19. Across the whole study: Sample material is recorded as cDNA or gDNA derived from T cells, B-cell-depleted T cells, or PBMCs.

Note on this clone: Germline is not matched at one junction end, which may reflect a read error.

Germline CDR1 is PRHDT and CDR2 is FYEKMQ (reference sequence). This CDR3 is 14 amino acids long. Each participant's cohort was designated according to participant-reported clinical history. Exposed study participants had met a COVID-19 case within 2 weeks before entry. Sequenced by immunoSEQ multiplex PCR; TCRdb stores in-frame clones only, minus some. There are approximately 220,000 clones in the sample; roughly 85% occur only once, and about 4.8% lies in the top ten. The TCR was taken from a woman between 45 and 65 years old who had been exposed to COVID-19. The chain has TRBV13 and TRBJ2-3, with D possibly matching TRBD2 (6 bases). The sample was PBMCs or T cells enriched from blood (not recorded which). The CDR3 region is CASSPGTYTDMQYF. The CDR3 DNA sequence: TGTGCCAGCAGCCCCGGGACTTACACAGATATGCAGTATTTT. Filled out from reference TRBV13 and TRBJ2-3, the complete variable domain reads AAGVIQSPRHLIKEKRETATLKCYPIPRHDTVYWYQQGPGQDPQFLISFYEKMQSDKGSIPDRFSAQQFSDYHSELNMSSLELGDSALYFCASSPGTYTDMQYFGPGTRLTVL.